The 30 T cell receptor beta chains reported below all come from one sample, sequenced in a study of T cells expressing NK-cell markers (dated by TCRdb to 2019 to 2021). The library was prepared using 5' RACE. TCRdb lists the instrument as Illumina HiSeq 2000. The reads went through TCRdb reprocessing, and each CDR3 protein sequence gets one entry with no DNA. Per the sample table, the count is about 450,000 distinct CDR3 sequences. The ten largest clones add up to under 7.5% of the sample. Sequencing was done on a sample of blood T cells: a sorted CD56 or NKG2C T cell subset, CD4+ or CD8+ T cells, or bulk PBMC T cells (not recorded which). The receptors were gathered from a woman between 18 and 69 years old in good health.

J is TRBJ2-1 and V is TRBV11-3. Germline V CDR1 and CDR2: SGHNT, YENEEA. CDR3 size: 13 residues. The CDR3 reads CASSFRFHNEQFF.

The chain joins TRBV5-1 to TRBJ2-2; as DNA is missing, the TRBD1 call by TCRdb cannot be tested. The CDR3 is made up of 17 amino acids. The V gene's germline CDR1 is SGHRS and CDR2 YFSETQ. CDR3 region: CASSFTGIPSNTGELFF. The whole variable domain, filled in from reference TRBV5-1 and TRBJ2-2, reads KAGVTQTPRYLIKTRGQQVTLSCSPISGHRSVSWYQQTPGQGLQFLFEYFSETQRNKGNFPGRFSGRQFSNSRSEMNVSTLELGDSALYLCASSFTGIPSNTGELFFGEGSRLTVL.

The J gene is TRBJ2-2, the V gene TRBV29-1; TCRdb calls TRBD1, which cannot be checked without DNA. Germline CDR1 and CDR2: SQVTM and ANQGSEA. This CDR3 has 14 amino acids. The CDR3 spells CSVAGQLNTGELFF.

The chain recombines TRBV7-2 with TRBJ2-7. The CDR3 is 14 residues long. The germline CDR1 and CDR2 sequences are SGHTA and FQGNSA. The CDR3: CASSLVSMGYEQYF.

This chain uses TRBV12-3 or TRBV12-4 with TRBJ2-3; the TCRdb D gene call, TRBD1, has no DNA to confirm it. This CDR3 spans 17 amino acids. This chain's CDR3 is CASSLAPGEISTDTQYF.

The V call is TRBV20-1, the J call TRBJ1-3. CDR3 length: 13 residues. Germline V gene lookup returns CDR1 DFQATT and CDR2 SNEGSKA (reference sequence). The CDR3 loop is CSATQSQGHTIYF.

The V gene is TRBV12-3 or TRBV12-4, the J gene TRBJ1-1; TCRdb returns TRBD1, unconfirmable since there is no DNA. The CDR3 is 12 residues long. CDR3 region: CASSWDRFEAFF.

V gene TRBV20-1 combines with J gene TRBJ1-1; checking the TCRdb D call of TRBD1 is not possible without DNA. Germline V lookup: CDR1 DFQATT, CDR2 SNEGSKA (reference sequence). This CDR3 is built from 13 residues. CDR3 protein: CSASVGVGTEAFF.

V gene TRBV25-1 combines with J gene TRBJ2-3; TCRdb designates TRBD2, a call that cannot be tested without DNA. This CDR3 has 14 residues. Looked up from germline, CDR1 is MGHDK and CDR2 is SYGVNS. The CDR3 reads CASSVSGSTDTQYF.

This chain links TRBV24-1 with TRBJ2-1; TCRdb gives TRBD2 as the D gene, but with no DNA this cannot be confirmed. The germline V gene encodes CDR1 KGHDR and CDR2 SFDVKD. The CDR3 runs 16 residues. This chain's CDR3 is CATSDLLASRSNEQFF.

The gene calls are TRBV20-1 and TRBJ2-7; checking the TCRdb D call of TRBD1 is not possible without DNA. Germline V gives CDR1 DFQATT, CDR2 SNEGSKA (reference sequence). The CDR3 covers 15 residues. The CDR3 sequence: CSAPQSGTLSYEQYF.

The rearrangement uses TRBV28 and TRBJ2-1. The length of the CDR3 is 16 residues. From germline, CDR1 is MDHEN and CDR2 SYDVKM. CDR3 sequence reads: CASRERGWSSYNEQFF. The complete variable domain, with remaining parts taken from reference TRBV28 and TRBJ2-1, reads DVKVTQSSRYLVKRTGEKVFLECVQDMDHENMFWYRQDPGLGLRLIYFSYDVKMKEKGDIPEGYSVSREKKERFSLILESASTNQTSMYLCASRERGWSSYNEQFFGPGTRLTVL.

V and J are TRBV19 and TRBJ1-6; TCRdb designates TRBD1, a call that cannot be tested without DNA. CDR1 and CDR2 from the germline V gene are LNHDA and SQIVND (reference sequence). This CDR3 is built from 14 residues. Here the CDR3 reads CASSPRGTDSPLHF.

The V and J genes are TRBV29-1 and TRBJ1-2; with no DNA, the TCRdb D assignment of TRBD1 cannot be verified. Germline CDR1 is SQVTM and CDR2 is ANQGSEA. The CDR3 runs 13 residues. The CDR3 is CSFTGGEHYGYTF. Using reference TRBV29-1 and TRBJ1-2 for the parts outside the CDR3, the full variable domain is SAVISQKPSRDICQRGTSLTIQCQVDSQVTMMFWYRQQPGQSLTLIATANQGSEATYESGFVIDKFPISRPNLTFSTLTVSNMSPEDSSIYLCSFTGGEHYGYTFGSGTRLTVV.

The chain has TRBV7-9 and TRBJ1-6; without DNA, the TCRdb call of TRBD1 cannot be checked. CDR3 length: 17 amino acids. Germline lookup yields CDR1 SEHNR and CDR2 FQNEAQ (reference sequence). The CDR3 region is CASSFGTGGNRNSPLHF.

This chain joins TRBV7-2 and TRBJ2-1; TCRdb's D call of TRBD2 is untestable without DNA. The CDR3 is made up of 15 amino acids. Germline CDR1 is SGHTA and CDR2 is FQGNSA. The CDR3 reads CASSQGTTSLNEQFF. The whole variable domain, remainder taken from reference TRBV7-2 and TRBJ2-1, is GAGVSQSPSNKVTEKGKDVELRCDPISGHTALYWYRQSLGQGLEFLIYFQGNSAPDKSGLPSDRFSAERTGGSVSTLTIQRTQQEDSAVYLCASSQGTTSLNEQFFGPGTRLTVL.

The chain carries TRBV29-1 and TRBJ2-5. In germline, CDR1 is SQVTM, CDR2 ANQGSEA. This CDR3 has 12 amino acids. The CDR3 region is CSVVGLQETQYF.

The rearrangement uses TRBV15 and TRBJ2-1; the D call of TRBD1 rests on TCRdb alone, since no DNA is present to check it. Germline loops: CDR1 LNHNV, CDR2 YYDKDF (reference sequence). This CDR3 spans 17 amino acids. CDR3 protein: CATSRVAGDPLYNEQFF.

J is TRBJ2-3 and V is TRBV20-1. The germline CDR1 and CDR2 sequences are DFQATT and SNEGSKA (reference sequence). This CDR3 contains 15 residues. The CDR3 loop is CSARSSSGSTDTQYF.

V gene TRBV28 combines with J gene TRBJ1-2; TCRdb calls TRBD1, which cannot be checked without DNA. The CDR3 is 15 residues long. CDR1 is MDHEN, CDR2 SYDVKM, per germline. CDR3 region: CASSLHTGGFYGYTF.

The V gene is TRBV2, the J gene TRBJ1-2. The CDR3 totals 16 residues. Germline V gene sequence: CDR1 SNHLY, CDR2 FYNNEI. This chain's CDR3 is CASSEPSLGPNYGYTF.

V usage is TRBV7-3 and J usage is TRBJ2-2; TCRdb outputs TRBD1, but without DNA this stays unchecked. CDR1 is SGHTA and CDR2 is FQGTGA in the germline V gene. The CDR3 is 13 amino acids. The CDR3 loop reads CASSLQGSGELFF. Looking up the rest from reference TRBV7-3 and TRBJ2-2 gives the full variable domain: GAGVSQTPSNKVTEKGKYVELRCDPISGHTALYWYRQSLGQGPEFLIYFQGTGAADDSGLPNDRFFAVRPEGSVSTLKIQRTERGDSAVYLCASSLQGSGELFFGEGSRLTVL.

The chain employs TRBV10-1 and TRBJ1-1; TCRdb's D gene call, TRBD1, goes unchecked for lack of DNA. CDR1 is WNHNN and CDR2 is SYGVQD in the germline V gene (reference sequence). The CDR3 is made up of 15 amino acids. The CDR3: CASSEQTGAYGEAFF.

This rearrangement joins TRBV10-3 to TRBJ1-1; no DNA is available, so the TRBD1 call from TCRdb remains unchecked. Germline V gene sequence: CDR1 ENHRY, CDR2 SYGVKD. The CDR3 spans 12 residues. The CDR3 sequence: CAITGERAEAFF.

CDR3 in amino acids: CSARDPSGIRSDTQYF. The V and J genes are TRBV20-1 and TRBJ2-3; TCRdb selects TRBD2, and the lack of DNA leaves this call unchecked. This CDR3 is 16 amino acids long. CDR1 is DFQATT and CDR2 is SNEGSKA in the germline V gene (reference sequence).

The rearrangement links TRBV7-8 to TRBJ1-4. The CDR3 runs to 16 residues. Germline CDR1 is SGHVS and CDR2 is FQNEAQ. The CDR3 reads CASSLTLQTYNEKLFF.

The V gene is TRBV7-3, the J gene TRBJ2-1. Germline V gives CDR1 SGHTA, CDR2 FQGTGA. The CDR3 consists of 13 residues. The CDR3 loop is CASSLTWNNEQFF.

This sequence joins TRBV29-1 and TRBJ1-1; there is no DNA to check the TCRdb D call of TRBD1. Germline CDR1 is SQVTM and CDR2 is ANQGSEA. CDR3 length equals 13 residues. This CDR3 reads CSVLGGPNTEAFF. The whole variable domain, filled in from reference TRBV29-1 and TRBJ1-1, reads SAVISQKPSRDICQRGTSLTIQCQVDSQVTMMFWYRQQPGQSLTLIATANQGSEATYESGFVIDKFPISRPNLTFSTLTVSNMSPEDSSIYLCSVLGGPNTEAFFGQGTRLTVV.

The rearrangement links TRBV7-9 to TRBJ1-3; there is no DNA to check the TCRdb D call of TRBD1. In germline, CDR1 is SEHNR, CDR2 FQNEAQ (reference sequence). This CDR3 is built from 17 residues. CDR3 loop: CASSLATSGGSGNTIYF.

This sequence joins TRBV3-1 and TRBJ1-3; the D call from TCRdb, TRBD1, cannot be confirmed without DNA. CDR1 LGHDT and CDR2 YNNKEL come from the germline V gene (reference sequence). The CDR3 sequence is 17 residues long. The CDR3 protein is CASSPRDRAPSGNTIYF.